The rows below give T cell receptor beta chains drawn from one sample of a study of blood T cell repertoires in COVID-19. The data were produced by immunoSEQ multiplex PCR, yet TCRdb's version contains in-frame clones alone and is incomplete. Here the sample spans around 250,000 clones, approximately 86% being singletons. Input material: peripheral blood. These TCRs come from a woman aged 55-69 years who had recovered from COVID-19. Each CDR3 is given with its conserved first and last residue. D genes are given only for firm matches. Some rows mark clone size as missing; the rest say once, few, many or name a class of expanded clone.

abundance: NA; v_gene: TRBV6-6; d_gene: NA; j_gene: TRBJ1-6; len: 17; CDR3nt: TGTGCCAGCAGTCTTTACCCCGACATCACCTCCAATTCACCCCTCCACTTT; CDR3aa: CASSLYPDITSNSPLHF
abundance: NA; v_gene: TRBV2; d_gene: TRBD2; j_gene: TRBJ2-1; len: 16; CDR3nt: TGTGCCAGCAGGGCGTTGACTAGCGGGGGGAGCTATGAGCAGTTCTTC; CDR3aa: CASRALTSGGSYEQFF
abundance: NA; v_gene: TRBV27; d_gene: NA; j_gene: TRBJ2-1; len: 16; CDR3nt: TGTGCCAGCAGGGGACTGGGAGGGGGGTGGGACAATGAGCAGTTCTTC; CDR3aa: CASRGLGGGWDNEQFF
abundance: NA; v_gene: TRBV20-1; d_gene: TRBD2; j_gene: TRBJ2-4; len: 11; CDR3nt: TGCAGTGCCCTCCTCGGGGGGGGTCAGTACTTC; CDR3aa: CSALLGGGQYF
abundance: NA; v_gene: TRBV28; d_gene: TRBD1; j_gene: TRBJ1-1; len: 15; CDR3nt: TGTGCCAGCAGTGGACAGGGGGCCCACAACACTGAAGCTTTCTTT; CDR3aa: CASSGQGAHNTEAFF
abundance: NA; v_gene: TRBV19; d_gene: NA; j_gene: TRBJ1-1; len: 14; CDR3nt: TGTGCCAGTACGACAGGCCCCATGAACACTGAAGCTTTCTTT; CDR3aa: CASTTGPMNTEAFF
abundance: NA; v_gene: TRBV18; d_gene: NA; j_gene: TRBJ1-1; len: 15; CDR3nt: TGTGCCAGCTCTAGAGAGGCAGGGTCCCCCACTGAAGCTTTCTTT; CDR3aa: CASSREAGSPTEAFF
abundance: NA; v_gene: TRBV9; d_gene: NA; j_gene: TRBJ1-1; len: 14; CDR3nt: TGTGCCAGCAGCGCCGCGGGTGTAAGTCAAGAAGCTTTCTTT; CDR3aa: CASSAAGVSQEAFF
abundance: NA; v_gene: TRBV19; d_gene: NA; j_gene: TRBJ1-5; len: 17; CDR3nt: TGTGCCAGTAGTATATACGGCAGCAGGAGGAGCAATCAGCCCCAGCATTTT; CDR3aa: CASSIYGSRRSNQPQHF
abundance: few; v_gene: TRBV4-2; d_gene: NA; j_gene: TRBJ2-2; len: 14; CDR3nt: TGTGCCAGCAGCCAGTACAGGAACACCGGGGAGCTGTTTTTT; CDR3aa: CASSQYRNTGELFF
abundance: NA; v_gene: TRBV5-4; d_gene: TRBD2; j_gene: TRBJ2-6; len: 17; CDR3nt: TGTGCCAGCAGCTGGGAGGGAACAGCGGCTGGGGCCAACGTCCTGACTTTC; CDR3aa: CASSWEGTAAGANVLTF
abundance: NA; v_gene: TRBV29-1; d_gene: NA; j_gene: TRBJ1-3; len: 14; CDR3nt: TGCAGCGTTGAACCCCTAAGCTCTGGAAACACCATATATTTT; CDR3aa: CSVEPLSSGNTIYF
abundance: few; v_gene: TRBV6-6; d_gene: NA; j_gene: TRBJ2-2; len: 13; CDR3nt: TGTGCCAGCAGTTCCACGAACACCGGGGAGCTGTTTTTT; CDR3aa: CASSSTNTGELFF
abundance: NA; v_gene: TRBV5-1; d_gene: TRBD2; j_gene: TRBJ2-1; len: 15; CDR3nt: TGCGCCAGCAAGGGACTAGCGGGGGGGCTCGATGAGCAGTTCTTC; CDR3aa: CASKGLAGGLDEQFF
abundance: NA; v_gene: TRBV6-5; d_gene: TRBD1; j_gene: TRBJ1-5; len: 15; CDR3nt: TGTGCCAGCTCCCCGCGGACAGGGAGGGACCAGCCCCAGCATTTT; CDR3aa: CASSPRTGRDQPQHF
abundance: NA; v_gene: TRBV7-2; d_gene: NA; j_gene: TRBJ1-5; len: 12; CDR3nt: TGTGCCACGGGACATTACAATCAGCCCCAGCATTTT; CDR3aa: CATGHYNQPQHF
abundance: once; v_gene: TRBV28; d_gene: NA; j_gene: TRBJ1-2; len: 12; CDR3nt: TGTGCCAGCAGTTATGACATTTATGGCTACACCTTC; CDR3aa: CASSYDIYGYTF
abundance: once; v_gene: TRBV11-2; d_gene: NA; j_gene: TRBJ1-6; len: 13; CDR3nt: TGTGCCAGCAGCCAACAGGCGAATTCACCCCTCCACTTT; CDR3aa: CASSQQANSPLHF
abundance: NA; v_gene: TRBV2; d_gene: NA; j_gene: TRBJ1-5; len: 11; CDR3nt: TGTGCCAGCAGCTTAGATCAGCCCCAGCATTTT; CDR3aa: CASSLDQPQHF
abundance: NA; v_gene: TRBV4-3; d_gene: TRBD2; j_gene: TRBJ2-3; len: 17; CDR3nt: TGCGCCAGCAGCCAAGGTCTAGCGGGGACCTACACAGATACGCAGTATTTT; CDR3aa: CASSQGLAGTYTDTQYF
abundance: NA; v_gene: TRBV7-2; d_gene: TRBD2; j_gene: TRBJ2-5; len: 15; CDR3nt: TGTGCCAGCAGCTCACTAGCGGGGGGAGGGGAGACCCAGTACTTC; CDR3aa: CASSSLAGGGETQYF
abundance: NA; v_gene: TRBV4-3; d_gene: NA; j_gene: TRBJ2-7; len: 13; CDR3nt: TGCGCCAGCAGCCCGTTTCACGGCTACGAGCAGTACTTC; CDR3aa: CASSPFHGYEQYF
abundance: NA; v_gene: TRBV24-1; d_gene: NA; j_gene: TRBJ2-5; len: 13; CDR3nt: TGTGCCACCTCCCTACCGGGAGAGGAGACCCAGTACTTC; CDR3aa: CATSLPGEETQYF
abundance: NA; v_gene: TRBV7-2; d_gene: NA; j_gene: TRBJ2-3; len: 13; CDR3nt: TGTGCCAGCACCTTTCAGGGTACAGATACGCAGTATTTT; CDR3aa: CASTFQGTDTQYF
abundance: NA; v_gene: TRBV28; d_gene: TRBD2; j_gene: TRBJ2-5; len: 18; CDR3nt: TGTGCCAGCAGTTCTAATATTGGACTAGCGGGAGGTCGGGAGACCCAGTACTTC; CDR3aa: CASSSNIGLAGGRETQYF
abundance: once; v_gene: TRBV7-3; d_gene: NA; j_gene: TRBJ2-2; len: 15; CDR3nt: TGTGCCAGCAGCCCCTCAAGGGGCGGAGCCGGGGAGCTGTTTTTT; CDR3aa: CASSPSRGGAGELFF
abundance: NA; v_gene: TRBV4-1; d_gene: TRBD2; j_gene: TRBJ2-2; len: 16; CDR3nt: TGCGCCAGCAGCCAGGCCGGGACTAGCAACACCGGGGAGCTGTTTTTT; CDR3aa: CASSQAGTSNTGELFF
abundance: NA; v_gene: TRBV28; d_gene: NA; j_gene: TRBJ1-1; len: 15; CDR3nt: TGTGCCAGCAGTTTACCGGCGGCTCGGAACACTGAAGCTTTCTTT; CDR3aa: CASSLPAARNTEAFF
abundance: NA; v_gene: TRBV5-1; d_gene: TRBD1; j_gene: TRBJ1-4; len: 15; CDR3nt: TGCGCCAGCAGCCTAGACAGGGGTTCGGATGAAAAACTGTTTTTT; CDR3aa: CASSLDRGSDEKLFF
abundance: NA; v_gene: TRBV4-1; d_gene: NA; j_gene: TRBJ2-7; len: 16; CDR3nt: TGCGCCAGCAGCCACCTGAGGGGGAGAAGCTCCTACGAGCAGTACTTC; CDR3aa: CASSHLRGRSSYEQYF
abundance: NA; v_gene: TRBV7-8; d_gene: NA; j_gene: TRBJ1-1; len: 15; CDR3nt: TGTGCCAGCAGCCCCCCCCGAGGGATCGGGGCTGAAGCTTTCTTT; CDR3aa: CASSPPRGIGAEAFF
abundance: NA; v_gene: TRBV7-8; d_gene: NA; j_gene: TRBJ1-4; len: 15; CDR3nt: TGTGCCAGCAGCTTATATCGACAATTCAATGAAAAACTGTTTTTT; CDR3aa: CASSLYRQFNEKLFF
abundance: few; v_gene: TRBV11-3; d_gene: NA; j_gene: TRBJ2-1; len: 14; CDR3nt: TGTGCCAGCAGCCGCACAGGCTCCTACAATGAGCAGTTCTTC; CDR3aa: CASSRTGSYNEQFF
abundance: NA; v_gene: TRBV2; d_gene: TRBD2; j_gene: TRBJ2-5; len: 17; CDR3nt: TGTGCCAGCAGTGAAGGGACTAGCGGGGGGAGAGACGAGACCCAGTACTTC; CDR3aa: CASSEGTSGGRDETQYF
abundance: NA; v_gene: TRBV5-1; d_gene: TRBD1; j_gene: TRBJ1-3; len: 15; CDR3nt: TGCGCCAGCAGCTTGGTGACAGGGACGGGAAACACCATATATTTT; CDR3aa: CASSLVTGTGNTIYF
abundance: NA; v_gene: TRBV5-4; d_gene: TRBD1; j_gene: TRBJ1-5; len: 15; CDR3nt: TGTGCCAGCAGCTCCGGACAGGGATTCAATCAGCCCCAGCATTTT; CDR3aa: CASSSGQGFNQPQHF
abundance: NA; v_gene: TRBV7-3; d_gene: TRBD1; j_gene: TRBJ1-2; len: 14; CDR3nt: TGTGCCAGCAGCCCTCAGGGACAGGGGGAAGGCTACACCTTC; CDR3aa: CASSPQGQGEGYTF
abundance: once; v_gene: TRBV11-2; d_gene: NA; j_gene: TRBJ1-6; len: 18; CDR3nt: TGTGCCAGCAGCCTACAGCGGGGGGCTAGGAGATATAATTCACCCCTCCACTTT; CDR3aa: CASSLQRGARRYNSPLHF
abundance: NA; v_gene: TRBV19; d_gene: TRBD1; j_gene: TRBJ1-6; len: 14; CDR3nt: TGTGCCAGTAGCCCGGGACAGGGGTCTTCACCCCTCCACTTT; CDR3aa: CASSPGQGSSPLHF
abundance: NA; v_gene: TRBV28; d_gene: NA; j_gene: TRBJ2-5; len: 13; CDR3nt: TGTGCCAGCAGTCCGGGGGTACGGGAGACCCAGTACTTC; CDR3aa: CASSPGVRETQYF
abundance: NA; v_gene: TRBV5-4; d_gene: NA; j_gene: TRBJ2-2; len: 15; CDR3nt: TGTGCCAGCAGCTTTCAGACTGCTAACACCGGGGAGCTGTTTTTT; CDR3aa: CASSFQTANTGELFF
abundance: NA; v_gene: TRBV20-1; d_gene: NA; j_gene: TRBJ2-5; len: 11; CDR3nt: TGCAGTGCTAGCCTAGTTTGGACCCAGTACTTC; CDR3aa: CSASLVWTQYF
abundance: NA; v_gene: TRBV4-1; d_gene: NA; j_gene: TRBJ2-5; len: 17; CDR3nt: TGCGCCAGCAGCCAAGAGTCAGGCTCCACCACGTCGCCTACCCAGTACTTC; CDR3aa: CASSQESGSTTSPTQYF
abundance: once; v_gene: TRBV23-1; d_gene: TRBD2; j_gene: TRBJ2-7; len: 16; CDR3nt: TGCGCCAGCAGTCAAGGGACTAGCGGGGGGGCGGACGAGCAGTACTTC; CDR3aa: CASSQGTSGGADEQYF
abundance: NA; v_gene: TRBV5-1; d_gene: NA; j_gene: TRBJ2-3; len: 16; CDR3nt: TGCGCCAGCAGCTTCAGCCGGGACCCAGGGGCAGATACGCAGTATTTT; CDR3aa: CASSFSRDPGADTQYF
abundance: NA; v_gene: TRBV14; d_gene: TRBD1; j_gene: TRBJ2-7; len: 15; CDR3nt: TGTGCCAGCAGCCTAGCCCAAGGGGGCAGCCGCGAGCAGTACTTC; CDR3aa: CASSLAQGGSREQYF
abundance: few; v_gene: TRBV5-5; d_gene: NA; j_gene: TRBJ2-7; len: 12; CDR3nt: TGTGCCAGCAGCTCAGGTGCCTACGAGCAGTACTTC; CDR3aa: CASSSGAYEQYF
abundance: NA; v_gene: TRBV4-3; d_gene: NA; j_gene: TRBJ2-1; len: 15; CDR3nt: TGCGCCAGCAGCCAAGATCGGAAGGAGTACAATGAGCAGTTCTTC; CDR3aa: CASSQDRKEYNEQFF
abundance: NA; v_gene: TRBV9; d_gene: TRBD1; j_gene: TRBJ2-1; len: 20; CDR3nt: TGTGCCAGCAGCTCCGATTCCGGGACAGGGGGCCCAAAAAGCTACAATGAGCAGTTCTTC; CDR3aa: CASSSDSGTGGPKSYNEQFF
abundance: NA; v_gene: TRBV7-2; d_gene: NA; j_gene: TRBJ1-1; len: 16; CDR3nt: TGTGCCAGCAGCCTCCCTGGGGGGAGGGTGAACACTGAAGCTTTCTTT; CDR3aa: CASSLPGGRVNTEAFF
abundance: NA; v_gene: TRBV28; d_gene: NA; j_gene: TRBJ1-2; len: 14; CDR3nt: TGTGCCAGCAGCCTAATGCGGGGGGCTTGGGGCTACACCTTC; CDR3aa: CASSLMRGAWGYTF
abundance: NA; v_gene: TRBV11-3; d_gene: NA; j_gene: TRBJ2-1; len: 14; CDR3nt: TGTGCCAGCAGCTTAGGGGGCGCGGACAATGAGCAGTTCTTC; CDR3aa: CASSLGGADNEQFF
abundance: NA; v_gene: TRBV2; d_gene: TRBD2; j_gene: TRBJ2-1; len: 15; CDR3nt: TGTGCCAGCATCCTTAGCGGGGGGGCCCTCAATGAGCAGTTCTTC; CDR3aa: CASILSGGALNEQFF
abundance: NA; v_gene: TRBV4-2; d_gene: TRBD1; j_gene: TRBJ1-6; len: 19; CDR3nt: TGTGCCAGCAGCCAAGGGGGACAGGGCCTAGCGATCAACTATTCACCCCTCCACTTT; CDR3aa: CASSQGGQGLAINYSPLHF
abundance: NA; v_gene: TRBV9; d_gene: TRBD1; j_gene: TRBJ1-4; len: 14; CDR3nt: TGTGCCAGCAGCCCTAACAGGGGTAATGAAAAACTGTTTTTT; CDR3aa: CASSPNRGNEKLFF